This TCR beta chain was sequenced for a study of T cells in Graves' hyperthyroidism and ophthalmopathy. Notes on the study in general: Clonotypes that were expanded in thyroid above 0.001 mostly appeared in blood too.

Trimming shortened V by 4 bases and J by 2 bases, and 15 bases separated the two germline ends. This CDR3 has 16 residues. There were TCR beta CDR3 regions amplified from RNA transcripts. Carried out on the TCR CDR3, a first-round RT-PCR used the HTBI primer set. TCRdb processed the multiplex PCR reads anew with MiXCR; each CDR3 protein has one entry. The sample has hundreds of thousands of distinct CDR3 sequences, approximately 14% seen once. With a duration under 2 months, the hyperthyroidism was newly diagnosed in patients aged 18 to 65. Patients having uncontrolled infection, another autoimmune disease, pregnancy or lactation were not included. The blood sample was taken at first hyperthyroidism diagnosis, before any ophthalmopathy symptoms. This clonotype was seen repeatedly, ten times or more. The antigen is unknown.

The receptor's source is a woman aged 25-40 years with Graves' hyperthyroidism that later progressed to Graves' ophthalmopathy. The rearrangement uses TRBV12-3 or TRBV12-4 and TRBJ2-1, with D perhaps matching TRBD2 (6 bases). The sample was blood. This CDR3 reads CASSSPPGVAYNEQFF. For the CDR3, the DNA is TGTGCCAGCAGTTCCCCCCCGGGGGTAGCCTACAATGAGCAGTTCTTC.